The 21 T cell receptor beta chains below come from one sample, sequenced in a study of blood T cells in healthy people across ages. The use of a sample-barcoded 5' primer and a J-beta primer mix characterized a second PCR of roughly 6 to 11 cycles. One entry per CDR3 protein, called by TCRdb with MiXCR from the 5' RACE reads. This table holds hundreds of thousands of distinct CDR3 sequences, about 30% found once. The sequenced sample was blood. These receptors were collected from a woman older than 75 in good health.

This clonotype was counted ten times or more. The chain recombines TRBV7-8 with TRBJ2-7, with a possible D match to TRBD2 (7 bases). Germline V lookup: CDR1 SGHVS, CDR2 FQNEAQ. Trimming took off 2 bases at V and 5 bases at J, with 22 bases between the two ends. The CDR3 extends over 17 amino acids. The chain's CDR3 is CASSLLLGGATSNEQYF. CDR3 nucleotide sequence: TGTGCCAGCAGCTTACTGTTGGGGGGGGCTACAAGCAACGAGCAGTACTTC. Looking up the rest from reference TRBV7-8 and TRBJ2-7 gives the full variable domain: GAGVSQSPRYKVAKRGQDVALRCDPISGHVSLFWYQQALGQGPEFLTYFQNEAQLDKSGLPSDRFFAERPEGSVSTLKIQRTQQEDSAVYLCASSLLLGGATSNEQYFGPGTRLTVT.

The J gene is TRBJ2-1, the V gene TRBV9, with D possibly being TRBD1 or TRBD2 (5 bases each). The length of the CDR3 is 17 residues. Germline V lookup: CDR1 SGDLS, CDR2 YYNGEE. V dropped 4 bases and J dropped 0 bases, with 17 bases sitting between them. The CDR3, as DNA: TGTGCCAGCAGCACCCGGGACGTCCGCAACTCCTACAATGAGCAGTTCTTC. Its protein is CASSTRDVRNSYNEQFF.

This clonotype has at least ten counts. The genes are TRBV9 and TRBJ1-5; D gene ambiguous. V was pared by 0 bases and J by 0 bases, with 7 bases between. This CDR3 region has 15 residues. Germline lookup yields CDR1 SGDLS and CDR2 YYNGEE. The CDR3 here is CASSVGTGSNQPQHF. CDR3 DNA sequence: TGTGCCAGCAGCGTAGGTACGGGTAGCAATCAGCCCCAGCATTTT.

In this sample, this clonotype turned up a few times. The chain uses TRBV5-1 and TRBJ1-2, with a tentative D call TRBD1 (6 bases). The germline gives CDR1 SGHRS, CDR2 YFSETQ. The CDR3 spans 14 residues. V gave up 6 bases and J gave up 2 bases, with 14 bases separating them. CDR3 protein: CASKPDSSNYGYTF. The CDR3 nucleotides read TGCGCCAGCAAACCGGACAGTTCGAACTATGGCTACACCTTC.

Ten or more counts support this clonotype. The gene calls are TRBV6-6 and TRBJ1-1; 7 bases line up with TRBD1. CDR3 size: 16 residues. Germline CDR1 MNHNY, CDR2 SVGAGI (reference sequence). The trim removed 0 bases at V and 7 bases at J, leaving 11 bases unmatched. Here the CDR3 DNA reads TGTGCCAGCAGTTACTCGAGACCAGGGGGACATATTGAAGCTTTCTTT. Translation gives CASSYSRPGGHIEAFF.

This clonotype has a count of ten or more. The rearrangement links TRBV5-1 to TRBJ1-6, with D unresolved. The CDR3 runs 15 residues. V was pared by 0 bases and J by 10 bases, with 14 bases between. Germline values: CDR1 SGHRS, CDR2 YFSETQ. The CDR3 spells CASSLDNSGRSPLHF. In nucleotides, the CDR3 is TGCGCCAGCAGCTTGGACAACAGCGGCCGCTCACCCCTCCACTTT.

This clonotype appeared many times. The V gene is TRBV4-2, the J gene TRBJ1-6; D ambiguous. The germline V and J ends were trimmed by 5 bases and 7 bases, with 18 bases remaining between them. CDR1 LGHNA and CDR2 YNFKEQ come from the germline V gene. The CDR3 loop spans 16 amino acids. The CDR3 sequence: CASSVDPAPSNSPLHF. The CDR3 DNA follows: TGTGCCAGCAGCGTAGATCCGGCTCCTTCGAATTCACCCCTCCACTTT.

This chain links TRBV5-1 with TRBJ2-1; no clear D. The CDR3 spans 12 residues. Per the germline V gene, CDR1 is SGHRS and CDR2 is YFSETQ. Trimming cost V 2 bases and J 5 bases, with 5 bases left between them. The CDR3 region has the DNA TGCGCCAGCAGCTTTAGCAACAATGAGCAGTTCTTC. Translated, it gives CASSFSNNEQFF.

This clonotype was found many times. This chain joins TRBV9 and TRBJ2-2; no clear D. Germline CDR1 SGDLS, CDR2 YYNGEE. Trimming cost V 0 bases and J 3 bases, with 15 bases left between them. This CDR3 comprises 17 residues. The CDR3 protein is CASSVVSPPADTGELFF. CDR3 nucleotides: TGTGCCAGCAGCGTAGTGTCGCCTCCCGCGGACACCGGGGAGCTGTTTTTT.

This clonotype was seen just once. This chain uses TRBV19 with TRBJ2-5; a possible D gene is TRBD1 (6 bases). This CDR3 comprises 12 residues. The V gene's germline CDR1 is LNHDA and CDR2 SQIVND (reference sequence). Deletions cut 5 bases from V and 7 bases from J, with 11 bases between. CDR3 residues: CASSEGGMTQYF. The DNA of the CDR3 is TGTGCCAGTAGTGAAGGGGGAATGACCCAGTACTTC.

This clonotype appeared many times. The gene calls are TRBV7-9 and TRBJ1-4, with D possibly matching TRBD1 (6 bases). The ends were cut back, 1 base at V and 13 bases at J, with 13 bases in the middle. Germline CDR1 reads SEHNR; CDR2 reads FQNEAQ (reference sequence). The CDR3 has 13 amino acids. The CDR3 here is CASSLGLQGGLFF. CDR3 sequence (DNA): TGTGCCAGCAGCTTAGGACTACAGGGAGGACTGTTTTTT.

This clonotype occurred a few times. A much larger clone lies one base from this, so it may be a read error. The chain links TRBV12-3 or TRBV12-4 to TRBJ2-3, with D perhaps TRBD1 (6 bases). CDR3 length: 11 amino acids. The CDR3, as DNA: TGTGCCAGCGCCCGGACAGATGCGCAGTATTTT. Its translation: CASARTDAQYF.

This chain uses TRBV7-6 with TRBJ1-1, with 7 bases matching TRBD1. This CDR3 is built from 12 residues. Trimming cost V 5 bases and J 7 bases; bases outside gene matches: 4. The germline CDR1 and CDR2 sequences are SGHVS and FNYEAQ. Written as DNA, the CDR3 is TGTGCCAGCAGCCAACGACAGGGTGAAGCTTTCTTT. Translation gives CASSQRQGEAFF.

To note about this clonotype: The conserved phenylalanine or tryptophan normally closing the CDR3 is absent here, so this likely arose from a read error. The V call is TRBV5-4, the J call TRBJ2-5; D ambiguous. The CDR3 spans 14 residues. Germline-derived CDR1 and CDR2 are SGHNT and YYREEE (reference sequence). V shed 0 bases and J shed 1 base, with 7 bases lying between them. The CDR3 loop is CASSLGGTQETQYI. The CDR3, as DNA: TGTGCCAGCAGCTTGGGGGGAACCCAAGAGACCCAGTACATC.

This clonotype has a handful of counts. CDR3: CASSLDGGLDITYEQYF. As DNA, the CDR3 is TGTGCCAGCAGCTTAGACGGAGGACTGGATATTACCTACGAGCAGTACTTC. The chain combines TRBV11-2 with TRBJ2-7; tentatively, D is TRBD2 (5 bases). The CDR3 consists of 17 residues. Germline assignment: CDR1 SGHAT and CDR2 FQNNGV. The germline V and J ends were trimmed by 0 bases and 2 bases, with 17 bases remaining between them. Full variable domain (outside the CDR3, taken from reference TRBV11-2 and TRBJ2-7): EAGVAQSPRYKIIEKRQSVAFWCNPISGHATLYWYQQILGQGPKLLIQFQNNGVVDDSQLPKDRFSAERLKGVDSTLKIQPAKLEDSAVYLCASSLDGGLDITYEQYFGPGTRLTVT.

This clonotype was seen just once. One end of the junction is discordant with germline, which a read error may explain. The rearrangement uses TRBV2 and TRBJ2-3; D is unresolved. Germline V gene data show CDR1 as SNHLY and CDR2 as FYNNEI. The CDR3 is made up of 12 amino acids. The CDR3 region has the DNA TGTGTCAGCAGTGATAGAGCACCGACGCAGTATTTT. This sequence encodes CVSSDRAPTQYF.

There are many counts of this clonotype. The rearrangement links TRBV5-1 to TRBJ2-1; no clear D gene. V dropped 0 bases and J dropped 8 bases, with 9 bases sitting between them. Germline V gene lookup returns CDR1 SGHRS and CDR2 YFSETQ. The CDR3 is made up of 13 amino acids. The DNA of the CDR3 is TGCGCCAGCAGCTTGGCTGGGAACTATGAGCAGTTCTTC. Amino acids: CASSLAGNYEQFF.

This clonotype was recorded at least ten times. The rearrangement links TRBV6-1 to TRBJ2-3, with 9 bases lining up with TRBD2. In germline, CDR1 is MNHNS, CDR2 SASEGT. The CDR3 sequence is 18 residues long. With 5 bases clipped from V and 2 bases from J, the junction kept 14 bases outside the gene matches. The CDR3 loop is CASSQGTALAGFTDTQYF. CDR3 coding DNA: TGTGCCAGCAGTCAGGGGACCGCCCTAGCGGGGTTCACAGATACGCAGTATTTT.

V is TRBV20-1 and J is TRBJ1-2; D not resolved. This CDR3 is 11 amino acids long. Trimming shortened V by 8 bases and J by 8 bases, and 15 bases separated the two germline ends. CDR1 and CDR2 (germline): DFQATT, SNEGSKA (reference sequence). The CDR3: CSPMMGSGYTF. DNA of the CDR3: TGCAGTCCCATGATGGGGAGCGGCTACACCTTC.

Comments on this clonotype: The junction departs from germline at one end; a sequencing error may be responsible. The rearrangement links TRBV6-1 to TRBJ1-6; D not certain. CDR3 length: 13 amino acids. CDR1 and CDR2 (germline): MNHNS, SASEGT. CDR3 protein: CASSGLGYSRLHF. CDR3 in DNA: TGTGCCAGCAGTGGGCTTGGGTATTCACGCCTCCACTTT.

This clonotype was detected a few times. The rearrangement uses TRBV2 and TRBJ2-7, with D possibly matching TRBD2 (7 bases). Germline CDR1 reads SNHLY; CDR2 reads FYNNEI. V lost 1 base, J lost 4 bases, and 20 bases lay in between. CDR3 size: 17 residues. The CDR3 region is CASSEGEGDGGFYEQYF. Written as DNA, the CDR3 is TGTGCCAGCAGTGAAGGGGAGGGGGACGGGGGATTTTACGAGCAGTACTTC. Variable domain in full (rest from reference TRBV2 and TRBJ2-7): EPEVTQTPSHQVTQMGQEVILRCVPISNHLYFYWYRQILGQKVEFLVSFYNNEISEKSEIFDDQFSVERPDGSNFTLKIRSTKLEDSAMYFCASSEGEGDGGFYEQYFGPGTRLTVT.